Listed below are T cell receptor beta chains from one sample, sequenced in a study of T-cell memory formation after mild COVID-19. TCRdb independently ran MiXCR on the 5' RACE reads; one entry per CDR3 protein. The sample has some 290,000 distinct CDR3 sequences; around 16% are singletons. Sequenced material: PBMCs or a T cell subset sorted from them (not recorded which). These receptor sequences come from a man younger than 35 who had mild COVID-19 (a few samples of this study predate the infection). Cell type and time point are not known. Each CDR3 is given with its conserved first and last residue. The D gene is left open where the match is weak. A row's size may be missing; if present it is once, few, many or a size class.

TRBV21-1	15	NA	once	TRBJ2-6	CASIQAVPGANVLTF	TGTGCCAGCATCCAAGCGGTACCGGGGGCCAACGTCCTGACTTTC
TRBV11-3	13	NA	few	TRBJ2-1	CASSSRDLNEQFF	TGTGCCAGCAGCTCCCGGGATCTCAATGAGCAGTTCTTC
TRBV9	14	NA	NA	TRBJ2-3	CASSVTGSSDTQYF	TGTGCCAGCAGCGTAACTGGGTCGTCAGATACGCAGTATTTT
TRBV5-5	16	NA	NA	TRBJ2-3	CASSLDREFRTDTQYF	TGTGCCAGCAGCTTGGACAGGGAATTCCGCACAGATACGCAGTATTTT
TRBV7-6	12	NA	NA	TRBJ2-3	CASSFWRDTQYF	TGTGCCAGCAGCTTCTGGCGGGATACGCAGTATTTT
TRBV5-6	15	NA	NA	TRBJ2-1	CASSYRESLVDEQFF	TGTGCCAGCAGTTACAGGGAAAGTCTCGTAGATGAGCAGTTCTTC
TRBV20-1	15	TRBD1	NA	TRBJ2-3	CSAPLRGQGSDTQYF	TGCAGTGCTCCCCTTCGGGGACAGGGGTCAGATACGCAGTATTTT
TRBV20-1	15	TRBD2	NA	TRBJ2-5	CSARDGTSRGETQYF	TGCAGTGCTAGGGACGGGACTAGCCGAGGGGAGACCCAGTACTTC
TRBV4-1	16	NA	NA	TRBJ2-2	CASSPPGRGATGELFF	TGCGCCAGCAGCCCACCCGGTCGGGGGGCCACCGGGGAGCTGTTTTTT
TRBV3-1	15	TRBD2	few	TRBJ2-7	CASSRLAGATYEQYF	TGTGCCAGCAGCCGACTAGCGGGGGCGACCTACGAGCAGTACTTC
TRBV29-1	12	NA	many	TRBJ2-7	CSVEGDSYEQYF	TGCAGCGTTGAAGGGGATTCCTACGAGCAGTACTTC
TRBV20-1	12	TRBD1	NA	TRBJ2-7	CSVWDRLYEQYF	TGCAGTGTATGGGACAGGCTTTACGAGCAGTACTTC
TRBV5-1	17	NA	few	TRBJ2-7	CASKRWDSGALGYEQYF	TGCGCCAGCAAGAGATGGGATTCGGGGGCCCTTGGCTACGAGCAGTACTTC
TRBV20-1	13	NA	NA	TRBJ1-2	CSAVRDTSYGYTF	TGCAGTGCGGTCCGGGATACAAGCTATGGCTACACCTTC
TRBV4-2	18	TRBD2	few	TRBJ2-3	CASSQERGGVWVTDTQYF	TGTGCCAGCAGCCAGGAGCGGGGGGGCGTATGGGTCACAGATACGCAGTATTTT
TRBV5-4	13	NA	NA	TRBJ1-1	CASTYGGAAEAFF	TGTGCCAGCACCTACGGGGGGGCCGCTGAAGCTTTCTTT
TRBV6-1	13	NA	NA	TRBJ1-2	CASSETEIYGYTF	TGTGCCAGCAGTGAGACAGAGATCTATGGCTACACCTTC